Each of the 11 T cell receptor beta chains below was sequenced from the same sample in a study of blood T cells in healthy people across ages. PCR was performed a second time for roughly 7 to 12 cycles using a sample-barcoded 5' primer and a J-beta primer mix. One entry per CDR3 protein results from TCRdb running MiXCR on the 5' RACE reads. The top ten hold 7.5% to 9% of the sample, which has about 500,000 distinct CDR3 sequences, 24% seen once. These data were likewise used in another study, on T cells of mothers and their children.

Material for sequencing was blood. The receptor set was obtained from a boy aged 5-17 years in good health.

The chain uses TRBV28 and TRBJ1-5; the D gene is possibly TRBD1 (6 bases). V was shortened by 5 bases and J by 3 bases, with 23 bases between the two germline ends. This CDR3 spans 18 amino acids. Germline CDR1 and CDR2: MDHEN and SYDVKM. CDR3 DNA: TGTGCCAGCAGTAGGGGAGCAGGGGCGGCACTACTCAATCAGCCCCAGCATTTT. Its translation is CASSRGAGAALLNQPQHF.

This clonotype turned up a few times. The CDR3 nucleotides are TGTGCCACCAGTGATTTCGAAGCCCCAGGCCAAGAGACCCAGTACTTC. It translates to CATSDFEAPGQETQYF. The chain recombines TRBV24-1 with TRBJ2-5; unclear D gene. This CDR3 has 16 amino acids. The V and J ends lost 1 base and 1 base respectively, with 12 bases between them. The germline V gene has CDR1 KGHDR and CDR2 SFDVKD.

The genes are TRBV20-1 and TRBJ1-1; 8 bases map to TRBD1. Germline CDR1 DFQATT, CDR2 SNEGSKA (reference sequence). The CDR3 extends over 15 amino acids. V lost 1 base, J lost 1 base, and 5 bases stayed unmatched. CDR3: CSARGRQGRNTEAFF. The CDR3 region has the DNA TGCAGTGCTAGAGGCCGACAGGGGAGGAACACTGAAGCTTTCTTT.

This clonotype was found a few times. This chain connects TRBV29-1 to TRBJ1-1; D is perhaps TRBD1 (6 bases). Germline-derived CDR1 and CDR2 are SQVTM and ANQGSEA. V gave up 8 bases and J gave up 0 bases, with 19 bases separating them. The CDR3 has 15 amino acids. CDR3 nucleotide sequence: TGCAGCCCGAAGGAGGCTTACAGGGTGAACACTGAAGCTTTCTTT. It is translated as CSPKEAYRVNTEAFF.

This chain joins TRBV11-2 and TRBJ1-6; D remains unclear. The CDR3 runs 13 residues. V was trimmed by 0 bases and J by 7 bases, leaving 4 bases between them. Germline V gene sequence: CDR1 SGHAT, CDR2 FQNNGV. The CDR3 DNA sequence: TGTGCCAGCAGCTTAGAACCGAATTCACCCCTCCACTTT. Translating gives CASSLEPNSPLHF.

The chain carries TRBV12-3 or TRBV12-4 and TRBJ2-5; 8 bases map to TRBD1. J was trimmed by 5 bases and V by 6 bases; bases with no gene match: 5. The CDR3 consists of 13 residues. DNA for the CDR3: TGTGCCAGCAGGATGACAGGGGATGAGACCCAGTACTTC. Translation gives CASRMTGDETQYF.

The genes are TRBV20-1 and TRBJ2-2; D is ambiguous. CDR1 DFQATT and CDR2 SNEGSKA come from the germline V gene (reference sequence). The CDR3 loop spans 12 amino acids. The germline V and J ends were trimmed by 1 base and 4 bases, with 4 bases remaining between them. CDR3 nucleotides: TGCAGTGCTAGAGCCGGCACCGGGGAGCTGTTTTTT. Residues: CSARAGTGELFF.

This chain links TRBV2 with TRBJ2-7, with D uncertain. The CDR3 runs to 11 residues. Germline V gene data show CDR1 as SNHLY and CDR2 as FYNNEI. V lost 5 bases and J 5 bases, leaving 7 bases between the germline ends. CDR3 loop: CASSSYHEQYF. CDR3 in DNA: TGTGCCAGCAGTTCCTATCACGAGCAGTACTTC.

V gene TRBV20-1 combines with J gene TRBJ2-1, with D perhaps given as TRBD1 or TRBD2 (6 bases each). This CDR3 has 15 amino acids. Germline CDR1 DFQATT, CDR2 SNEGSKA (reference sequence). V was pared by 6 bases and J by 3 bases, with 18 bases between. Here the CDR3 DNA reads TGCAGTGCCGCGAGACAGGAGGGGTTCTACAATGAGCAGTTCTTC. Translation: CSAARQEGFYNEQFF.

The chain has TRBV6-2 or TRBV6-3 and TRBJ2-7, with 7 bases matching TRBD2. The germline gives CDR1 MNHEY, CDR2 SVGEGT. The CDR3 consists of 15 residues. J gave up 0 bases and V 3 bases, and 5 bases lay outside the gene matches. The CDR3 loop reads CASSYWRETSYEQYF. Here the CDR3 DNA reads TGTGCCAGCAGTTATTGGCGGGAGACCTCCTACGAGCAGTACTTC.

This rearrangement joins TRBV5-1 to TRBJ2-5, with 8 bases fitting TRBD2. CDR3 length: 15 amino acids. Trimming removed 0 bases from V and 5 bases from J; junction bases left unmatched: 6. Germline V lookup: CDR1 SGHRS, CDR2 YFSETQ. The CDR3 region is CASSLDPGGGETQYF. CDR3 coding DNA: TGCGCCAGCAGCTTGGATCCGGGAGGGGGGGAGACCCAGTACTTC.